These 24 T cell receptor beta chains share one sample of origin, sequenced in a study of cytomegalovirus exposure and HLA in healthy donors. The PCR ran on 60 Vbeta and 13 Jbeta primers. The protocol was immunoSEQ multiplex PCR, while the TCRdb copy is restricted to in-frame clones and leaves out a portion. The sample holds about 150,000 clones, about 80% seen once. Input material: PBMCs. Receptors were obtained from a male donor in good health and CMV-seronegative.

This clone was observed a handful of times. The rearrangement joins TRBV18 to TRBJ2-2; D unclear. With 5 bases removed from V and 2 bases from J, the gap between germline ends came to 12 bases. The CDR3 consists of 15 residues. In germline, CDR1 is KGHSH, CDR2 LQKENI. The CDR3 coding sequence is TGTGCCAGCTCATTGTCGAGCCCCAACACCGGGGAGCTGTTTTTT. As protein: CASSLSSPNTGELFF.

The chain employs TRBV7-9 and TRBJ2-6; perhaps TRBD1 as D (6 bases). V was trimmed by 5 bases and J by 2 bases, leaving 10 bases between them. The CDR3 has 15 amino acids. Germline V gene sequence: CDR1 SEHNR, CDR2 FQNEAQ (reference sequence). As DNA, the CDR3 is TGTGCCAGCAGCCCTAACAGGGCTGGGGCCAACGTCCTGACTTTC. It specifies CASSPNRAGANVLTF.

The CDR3 sequence: CASSLPLSHRKNNYGYTF. In DNA form, the CDR3 reads TGTGCCAGCAGTTTACCCCTTTCCCACAGGAAGAATAACTATGGCTACACCTTC. The chain employs TRBV28 and TRBJ1-2, with TRBD1 as a possible D gene (5 bases). CDR3 size: 18 residues. Trimming pared 2 bases from V and 1 base from J, leaving 20 bases between. Germline assignment: CDR1 MDHEN and CDR2 SYDVKM.

This rearrangement joins TRBV7-3 to TRBJ2-2; 7 nucleotides line up with TRBD1. Germline V gene data show CDR1 as SGHTA and CDR2 as FQGTGA. The ends lost 2 bases at V and 5 bases at J; junction bases unmatched: 2. The length of the CDR3 is 14 residues. The CDR3 sequence: CASSLLRGTGELFF. The CDR3 DNA is TGTGCCAGCAGCTTACTCAGGGGGACCGGGGAGCTGTTTTTT.

The V gene is TRBV28, the J gene TRBJ1-6; 7 nucleotides align to TRBD1. Germline V lookup: CDR1 MDHEN, CDR2 SYDVKM. The CDR3 consists of 17 residues. J lost 5 bases, V lost 5 bases, and 12 bases had no gene match. The CDR3 here is CASSDDRVPFNNSPLHF. The CDR3 region has the DNA TGTGCCAGCAGTGATGACAGGGTCCCCTTTAATAATTCACCCCTCCACTTT.

The chain employs TRBV9 and TRBJ2-1, with 8 bases matching TRBD1. This CDR3 spans 15 amino acids. Unmatched junction bases numbered 4, after V lost 2 bases and J lost 3 bases. CDR1 and CDR2 (germline): SGDLS, YYNGEE. In nucleotides, the CDR3 is TGTGCCAGCAGCGTCGGACAGGGTTACTACAATGAGCAGTTCTTC. Translated, it gives CASSVGQGYYNEQFF.

The CDR3 loop is CASRTTGLNTEAFF. The CDR3 bases are TGTGCCAGCAGGACGACAGGGTTGAACACTGAAGCTTTCTTT. This chain connects TRBV6-1 to TRBJ1-1; 7 bases line up with TRBD1. From germline, CDR1 is MNHNS and CDR2 SASEGT. The CDR3 totals 14 residues. V gave up 6 bases and J gave up 0 bases; unmatched junction bases: 4.

In its sample, this clone was seen once. V usage is TRBV5-5 and J usage is TRBJ2-5; D perhaps matches TRBD2 (7 bases). Germline loops: CDR1 SGHKS, CDR2 YYEKEE (reference sequence). V was trimmed by 0 bases and J by 2 bases, leaving 11 bases between them. The CDR3 has 15 amino acids. The CDR3 DNA reads as TGTGCCAGCAGCTTGGTTCGGGGGGCACAAGAGACCCAGTACTTC. Amino acids: CASSLVRGAQETQYF.

The chain employs TRBV9 and TRBJ2-3; TRBD2 matches 12 bases. Germline V gene sequence: CDR1 SGDLS, CDR2 YYNGEE. V was pared by 4 bases and J by 2 bases, with 5 bases of the junction left unmatched. The CDR3 runs 16 residues. The DNA of the CDR3 is TGTGCCAGCAGCACAAGACTAGCGGGGGCCACAGATACGCAGTATTTT. Encoded protein: CASSTRLAGATDTQYF. The whole variable domain, remainder taken from reference TRBV9 and TRBJ2-3, is DSGVTQTPKHLITATGQRVTLRCSPRSGDLSVYWYQQSLDQGLQFLIQYYNGEERAKGNILERFSAQQFPDLHSELNLSSLELGDSALYFCASSTRLAGATDTQYFGPGTRLTVL.

CDR3 sequence: CASSFDRDHQPQHF. The CDR3 nucleotides read TGTGCCAGCAGCTTCGACAGGGATCATCAGCCCCAGCATTTT. This chain joins TRBV5-6 and TRBJ1-5, with 7 bases identical to TRBD1. The CDR3 runs 14 residues. The V and J ends lost 2 bases and 5 bases, in that order; junction bases with no gene match: 4. Germline assignment: CDR1 SGHDT and CDR2 YYEEEE.

The CDR3 loop is CASSHQGPYNSPLHF. CDR3 DNA sequence: TGTGCCAGCAGCCACCAGGGGCCCTATAATTCACCCCTCCACTTT. The rearrangement uses TRBV7-2 and TRBJ1-6; perhaps TRBD1 as D (6 bases). Germline V CDR1 and CDR2: SGHTA, FQGNSA. The V and J ends lost 5 bases and 2 bases respectively, with 10 bases between them. CDR3 length equals 15 residues.

This rearrangement joins TRBV18 to TRBJ1-3; D not certain. Germline V gene sequence: CDR1 KGHSH, CDR2 LQKENI. The CDR3 length is 13 residues. V was cut by 3 bases and J by 2 bases, with 5 bases left in between. This chain's CDR3 is CASSPRTGNTIYF. CDR3 sequence (DNA): TGTGCCAGCTCACCCAGGACTGGAAACACCATATATTTT.

The V call is TRBV7-8, the J call TRBJ1-5; D possibly corresponds to TRBD1 (6 bases). Trimming took off 5 bases at V and 6 bases at J, with 23 bases between the two ends. The V gene's germline CDR1 is SGHVS and CDR2 FQNEAQ. This CDR3 spans 17 amino acids. For the CDR3, the DNA is TGTGCCAGCAGCCCGTCCCGTTTGGCAGGGGATAGTCAGCCCCAGCATTTT. Translating it yields CASSPSRLAGDSQPQHF.

This chain uses TRBV7-6 with TRBJ1-2, with 8 bases matching TRBD1. Germline-derived CDR1 and CDR2 are SGHVS and FNYEAQ. The junction had 2 bases not matched to a gene; V was cut back by 1 base and J by 4 bases. The CDR3 runs to 14 residues. The CDR3 here is CASSLGQGSYGYTF. CDR3 nucleotide sequence: TGTGCCAGCAGCTTAGGACAGGGGAGCTATGGCTACACCTTC. Using reference TRBV7-6 and TRBJ1-2 for the parts outside the CDR3, the full variable domain is GAGVSQSPRYKVTKRGQDVALRCDPISGHVSLYWYRQALGQGPEFLTYFNYEAQQDKSGLPNDRFSAERPEGSISTLTIQRTEQRDSAMYRCASSLGQGSYGYTFGSGTRLTVV.

V and J are TRBV4-1 and TRBJ1-2; D is unclear. The V end lost 0 bases, the J end lost 3 bases, and 11 bases lay between the germline ends. Per germline, CDR1 MGHRA and CDR2 YSYEKL. This CDR3 is 15 amino acids long. CDR3 in DNA: TGCGCCAGCAGCCAAGAGCGGGAGACGGACTATGGCTACACCTTC. It encodes CASSQERETDYGYTF.

The gene calls are TRBV11-3 and TRBJ2-1; D ambiguous. Germline-derived CDR1 and CDR2 are SGHNT and YENEEA. V gave up 3 bases and J gave up 3 bases, with 9 bases separating them. The CDR3 has 14 amino acids. The CDR3 sequence: CASSFSPSYNEQFF. In DNA, the CDR3 is TGTGCCAGCAGCTTTAGCCCCAGCTACAATGAGCAGTTCTTC.

V and J are TRBV4-1 and TRBJ2-3; 10 bases agree with TRBD2. Germline assignment: CDR1 MGHRA and CDR2 YSYEKL. The CDR3 loop spans 18 amino acids. V shed 1 base, J shed 4 bases, and the junction held 11 bases outside the gene matches. The CDR3 sequence: CASSQVWASGSSADTQYF. In DNA form, the CDR3 reads TGCGCCAGCAGCCAAGTATGGGCTAGCGGGAGTTCGGCAGATACGCAGTATTTT.

The rearrangement links TRBV6-5 to TRBJ2-7; 9 bases align to TRBD1. The CDR3 consists of 14 residues. The V and J ends lost 4 bases and 6 bases, in that order; junction bases with no gene match: 7. Germline V CDR1 and CDR2: MNHEY, SVGAGI. CDR3 residues: CASSFGDRASEQYF. In nucleotides, the CDR3 is TGTGCCAGCAGTTTCGGGGACAGGGCAAGCGAGCAGTACTTC.

The chain couples TRBV6-6 to TRBJ1-4; no clear D gene. V gave up 6 bases and J gave up 6 bases, with 17 bases separating them. There are 15 residues in the CDR3. CDR1 is MNHNY and CDR2 is SVGAGI in the germline V gene (reference sequence). CDR3 sequence (DNA): TGTGCCAGCAGCCCGGCTCAGAGGGTAGATGAAAAACTGTTTTTT. Translated, it gives CASSPAQRVDEKLFF.

The gene calls are TRBV7-6 and TRBJ2-5; 10 bases match TRBD1. This CDR3 spans 18 amino acids. Germline V gives CDR1 SGHVS, CDR2 FNYEAQ. The trim removed 1 base at V and 4 bases at J, leaving 12 bases unmatched. Here the CDR3 reads CASSLGLYTGQGGETQYF. For the CDR3, the DNA is TGTGCCAGCAGCTTAGGTCTTTATACTGGACAGGGGGGAGAGACCCAGTACTTC.

The sample holds a few counts of this clone. This rearrangement joins TRBV5-1 to TRBJ1-2; D is ambiguous. The V end was cut by 1 base, the J end by 0 bases, with 7 bases between. This CDR3 is 14 amino acids long. Germline assignment: CDR1 SGHRS and CDR2 YFSETQ. The CDR3 DNA reads TGCGCCAGCAGCTTGACCGGTTCTAACTATGGCTACACCTTC. Translating gives CASSLTGSNYGYTF.

The V gene is TRBV29-1, the J gene TRBJ2-1; 8 bases fit TRBD1. From germline, CDR1 is SQVTM and CDR2 ANQGSEA. With 3 bases clipped from V and 3 bases from J, the junction kept 7 bases outside the gene matches. The length of the CDR3 is 15 residues. The CDR3 bases are TGCAGCGTTGACTCCGGGACAGGAGACTACAATGAGCAGTTCTTC. It is translated as CSVDSGTGDYNEQFF.

Only a few counts were recorded for this clone. V usage is TRBV18 and J usage is TRBJ1-2; D unresolved. Germline V lookup: CDR1 KGHSH, CDR2 LQKENI. This CDR3 is built from 12 residues. Trimming pared 2 bases from V and 3 bases from J, leaving 4 bases between. CDR3 nucleotide sequence: TGTGCCAGCTCACCAACAGACTATGGCTACACCTTC. This encodes CASSPTDYGYTF.

CDR3 nucleotide sequence: TGTGCCAGTAGTACCGGGACAGAGAACACTGAAGCTTTCTTT. It translates to CASSTGTENTEAFF. The chain links TRBV19 to TRBJ1-1, with 7 bases matching TRBD1. Per germline, CDR1 LNHDA and CDR2 SQIVND (reference sequence). Trimming at V came to 4 bases and at J to 1 base, leaving 3 bases not matched to a gene. The CDR3 has 14 amino acids.